This paragraph covers one T cell receptor beta chain sequence. Its antigen is undetermined. The source of the sample is a study of shared clonotypes between healthy human individuals. Profiled with immunoSEQ multiplex PCR; TCRdb holds only in-frame clones, not every one. Of about 1 million clones listed, roughly 75% are singletons. Everyone who donated was a Caucasian adult who lived in Nashville, Tennessee. This CDR3 comprises 12 residues. Deletions cut 5 bases from V and 7 bases from J, with 15 bases between. Germline V gives CDR1 SQVTM, CDR2 ANQGSEA. The study's findings and limits: Rarefaction curves obtained for sorted subsets showed sequencing incomplete despite large depth. Lower generation probabilities were found for non-shared clonotypes than for those shared by all four donors. In general, naive subsets displayed greater estimated richness than memory subsets did.

Sequencing used memory CD4+ T cells sorted from blood. Subset in this sample: CD45RA-negative fraction. This TCR was recovered from a man younger than 30 in good health. V is TRBV29-1 and J is TRBJ2-7, with D unclear. For the CDR3, the DNA is TGCAGCGTTAAAAAAACTACGTTGGAGCAGTACTTC. Translated, it gives CSVKKTTLEQYF.